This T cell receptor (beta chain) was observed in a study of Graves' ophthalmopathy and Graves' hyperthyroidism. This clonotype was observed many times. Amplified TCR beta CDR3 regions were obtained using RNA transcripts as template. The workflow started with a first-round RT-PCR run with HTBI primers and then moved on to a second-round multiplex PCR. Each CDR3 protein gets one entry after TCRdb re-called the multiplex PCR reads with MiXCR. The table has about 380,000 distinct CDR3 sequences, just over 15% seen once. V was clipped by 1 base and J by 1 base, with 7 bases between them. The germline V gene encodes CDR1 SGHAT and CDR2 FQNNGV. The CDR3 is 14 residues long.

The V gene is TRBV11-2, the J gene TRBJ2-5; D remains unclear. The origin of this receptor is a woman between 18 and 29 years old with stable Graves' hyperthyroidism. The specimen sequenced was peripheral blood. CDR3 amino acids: CASSLVPSQETQYF. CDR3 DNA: TGTGCCAGCAGCTTAGTACCAAGCCAAGAGACCCAGTACTTC.